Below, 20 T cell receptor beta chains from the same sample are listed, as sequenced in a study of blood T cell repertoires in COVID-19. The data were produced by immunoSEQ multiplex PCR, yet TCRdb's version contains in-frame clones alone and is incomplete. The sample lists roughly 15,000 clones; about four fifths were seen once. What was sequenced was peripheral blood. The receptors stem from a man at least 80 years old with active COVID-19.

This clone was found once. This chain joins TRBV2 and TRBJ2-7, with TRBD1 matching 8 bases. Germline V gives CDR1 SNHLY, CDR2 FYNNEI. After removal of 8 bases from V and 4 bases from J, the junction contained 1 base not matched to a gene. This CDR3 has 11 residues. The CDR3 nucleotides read TGTGCCAGCGGGGACAGGTACGAGCAGTACTTC. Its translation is CASGDRYEQYF.

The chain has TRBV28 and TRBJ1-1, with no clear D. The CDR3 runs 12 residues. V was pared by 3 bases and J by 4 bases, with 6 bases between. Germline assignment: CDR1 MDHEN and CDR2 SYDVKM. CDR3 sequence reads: CASSFAATEAFF. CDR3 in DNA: TGTGCCAGCAGTTTCGCGGCCACTGAAGCTTTCTTT.

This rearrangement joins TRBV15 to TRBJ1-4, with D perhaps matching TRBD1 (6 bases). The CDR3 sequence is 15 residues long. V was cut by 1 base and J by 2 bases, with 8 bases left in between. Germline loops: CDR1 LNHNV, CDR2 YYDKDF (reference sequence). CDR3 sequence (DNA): TGTGCCACCAGCAGAGTTGGGGGCACTAATGAAAAACTGTTTTTT. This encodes CATSRVGGTNEKLFF.

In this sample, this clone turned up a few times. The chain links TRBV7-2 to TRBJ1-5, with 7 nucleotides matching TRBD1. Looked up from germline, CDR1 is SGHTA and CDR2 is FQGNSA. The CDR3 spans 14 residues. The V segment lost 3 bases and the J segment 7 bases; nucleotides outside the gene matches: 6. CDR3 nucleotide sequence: TGTGCCAGCAGCTTTGAGGGGGCGCGACAGCCCCAGCATTTT. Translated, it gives CASSFEGARQPQHF. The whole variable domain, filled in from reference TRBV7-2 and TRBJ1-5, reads GAGVSQSPSNKVTEKGKDVELRCDPISGHTALYWYRQSLGQGLEFLIYFQGNSAPDKSGLPSDRFSAERTGGSVSTLTIQRTQQEDSAVYLCASSFEGARQPQHFGDGTRLSIL.

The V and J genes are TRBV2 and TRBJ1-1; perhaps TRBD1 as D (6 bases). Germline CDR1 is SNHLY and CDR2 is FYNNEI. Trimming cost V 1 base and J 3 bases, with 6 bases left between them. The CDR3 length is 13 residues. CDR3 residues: CASSEDRDTEAFF. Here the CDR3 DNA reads TGTGCCAGCAGTGAAGACAGGGACACTGAAGCTTTCTTT. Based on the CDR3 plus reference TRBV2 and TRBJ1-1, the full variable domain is EPEVTQTPSHQVTQMGQEVILRCVPISNHLYFYWYRQILGQKVEFLVSFYNNEISEKSEIFDDQFSVERPDGSNFTLKIRSTKLEDSAMYFCASSEDRDTEAFFGQGTRLTVV.

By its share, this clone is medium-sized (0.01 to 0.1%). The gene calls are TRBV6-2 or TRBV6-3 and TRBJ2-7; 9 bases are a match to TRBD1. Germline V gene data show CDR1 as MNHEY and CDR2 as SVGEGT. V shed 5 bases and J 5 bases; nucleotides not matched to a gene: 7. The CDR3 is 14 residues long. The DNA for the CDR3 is TGTGCCAGCAGTGGGGGACAGGGTTTCGACGAGCAGTACTTC. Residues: CASSGGQGFDEQYF.

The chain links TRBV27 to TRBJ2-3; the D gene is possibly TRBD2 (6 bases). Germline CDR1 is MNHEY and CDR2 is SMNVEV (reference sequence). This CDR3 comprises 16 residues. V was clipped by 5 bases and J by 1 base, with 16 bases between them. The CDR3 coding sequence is TGTGCCAGCAGTAGCAGCAGGGCTAGCGGCACAGATACGCAGTATTTT. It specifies CASSSSRASGTDTQYF.

DNA of the CDR3: TGTGCCAGCAGCCAAGGAGCGAGCACCGAGCAGTACTTC. This encodes CASSQGASTEQYF. The J gene is TRBJ2-7, the V gene TRBV3-1 (or the pseudogene TRBV3-2); D unresolved. The CDR3 is 13 residues long. With 1 base removed from V and 6 bases from J, the gap between germline ends came to 10 bases. Germline assignment: CDR1 LGHDT and CDR2 YNNKEL (reference sequence).

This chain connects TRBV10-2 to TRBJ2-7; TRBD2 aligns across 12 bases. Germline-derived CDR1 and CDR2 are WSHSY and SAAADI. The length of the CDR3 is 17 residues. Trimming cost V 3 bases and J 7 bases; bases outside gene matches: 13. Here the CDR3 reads CASSDLLAGGLWGEQYF. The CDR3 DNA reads TGCGCCAGCAGTGACTTACTAGCGGGAGGCCTGTGGGGGGAGCAGTACTTC.

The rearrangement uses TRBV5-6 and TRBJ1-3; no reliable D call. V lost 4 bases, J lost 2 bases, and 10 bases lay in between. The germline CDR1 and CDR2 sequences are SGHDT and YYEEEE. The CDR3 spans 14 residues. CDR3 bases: TGTGCCAGCAGCGAAAATCGAGCTGGAAACACCATATATTTT. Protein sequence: CASSENRAGNTIYF.

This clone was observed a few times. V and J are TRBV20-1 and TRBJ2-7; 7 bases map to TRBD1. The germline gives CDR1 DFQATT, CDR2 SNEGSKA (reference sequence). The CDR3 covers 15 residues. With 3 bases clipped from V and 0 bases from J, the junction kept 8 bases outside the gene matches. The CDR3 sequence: CSASYNRGTSYEQYF. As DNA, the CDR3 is TGCAGTGCTAGTTACAACAGGGGTACCTCCTACGAGCAGTACTTC.

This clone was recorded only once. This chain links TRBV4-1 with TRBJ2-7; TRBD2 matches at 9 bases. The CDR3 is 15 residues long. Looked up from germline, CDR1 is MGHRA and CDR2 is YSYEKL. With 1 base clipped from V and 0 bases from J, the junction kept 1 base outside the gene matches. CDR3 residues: CASSQGGRASYEQYF. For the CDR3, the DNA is TGCGCCAGCAGCCAAGGCGGGAGGGCCTCCTACGAGCAGTACTTC.

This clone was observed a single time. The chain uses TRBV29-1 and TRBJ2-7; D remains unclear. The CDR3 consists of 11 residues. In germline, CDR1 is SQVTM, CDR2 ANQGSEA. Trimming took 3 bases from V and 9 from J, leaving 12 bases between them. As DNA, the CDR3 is TGCAGCGTTGAGAGAGATTATAGGCAGTACTTC. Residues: CSVERDYRQYF.

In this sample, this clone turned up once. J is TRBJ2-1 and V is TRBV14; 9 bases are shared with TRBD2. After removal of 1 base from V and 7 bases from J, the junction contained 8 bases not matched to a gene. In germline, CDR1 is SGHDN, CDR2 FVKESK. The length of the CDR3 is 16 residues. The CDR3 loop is CASSQVGLAGRNEQFF. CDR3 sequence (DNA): TGTGCCAGCAGCCAAGTAGGGCTAGCGGGACGAAATGAGCAGTTCTTC. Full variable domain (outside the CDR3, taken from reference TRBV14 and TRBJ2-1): EAGVTQFPSHSVIEKGQTVTLRCDPISGHDNLYWYRRVMGKEIKFLLHFVKESKQDESGMPNNRFLAERTGGTYSTLKVQPAELEDSGVYFCASSQVGLAGRNEQFFGPGTRLTVL.

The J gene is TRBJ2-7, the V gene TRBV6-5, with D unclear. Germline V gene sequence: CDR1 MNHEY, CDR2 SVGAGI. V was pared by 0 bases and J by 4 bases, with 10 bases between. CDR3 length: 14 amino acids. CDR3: CASSYSSPRYEQYF. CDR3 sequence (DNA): TGTGCCAGCAGTTACTCGTCCCCGCGGTACGAGCAGTACTTC.

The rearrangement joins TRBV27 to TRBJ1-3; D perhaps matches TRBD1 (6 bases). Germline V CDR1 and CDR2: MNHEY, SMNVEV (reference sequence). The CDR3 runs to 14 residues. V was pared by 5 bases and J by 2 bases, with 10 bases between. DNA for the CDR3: TGTGCCAGCAGTACGGACAGAGCTGGAAACACCATATATTTT. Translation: CASSTDRAGNTIYF.

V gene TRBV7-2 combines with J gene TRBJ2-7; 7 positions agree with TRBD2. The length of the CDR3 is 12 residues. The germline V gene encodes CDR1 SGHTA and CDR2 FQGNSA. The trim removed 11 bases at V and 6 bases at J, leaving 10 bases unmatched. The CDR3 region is CAGGEAYSEQYF. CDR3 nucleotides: TGTGCCGGGGGGGAGGCTTACTCCGAGCAGTACTTC.

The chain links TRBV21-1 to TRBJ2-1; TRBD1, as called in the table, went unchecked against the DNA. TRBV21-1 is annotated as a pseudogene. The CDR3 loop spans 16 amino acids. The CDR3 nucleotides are TGTGCCAGCAGCAAAGATGACACCAACCTCTGCAATGAGCAGTTCTTC. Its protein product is CASSKDDTNLCNEQFF.

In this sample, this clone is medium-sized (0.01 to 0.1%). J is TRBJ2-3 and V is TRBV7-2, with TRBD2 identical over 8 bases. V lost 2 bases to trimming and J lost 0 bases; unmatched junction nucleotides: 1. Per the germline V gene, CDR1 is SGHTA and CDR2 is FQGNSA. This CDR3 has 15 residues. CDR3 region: CASSLTSGSTDTQYF. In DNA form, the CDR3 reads TGTGCCAGCAGCTTAACTAGCGGTAGCACAGATACGCAGTATTTT.

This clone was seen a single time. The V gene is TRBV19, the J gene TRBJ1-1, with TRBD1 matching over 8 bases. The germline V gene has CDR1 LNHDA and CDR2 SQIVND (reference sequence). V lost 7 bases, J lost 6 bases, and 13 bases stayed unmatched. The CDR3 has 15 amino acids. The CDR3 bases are TGTGCCAGTATAGGGCGCAGGGGGCAGGTGGCTGAAGCTTTCTTT. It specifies CASIGRRGQVAEAFF.